One sample yielded the 18 T cell receptor beta chains listed below, sequenced in a study of cytomegalovirus exposure and HLA in healthy donors. PCR was performed using 60 Vbeta and 13 Jbeta primers. TCRdb's table, derived via immunoSEQ multiplex PCR, lists solely in-frame clones and lacks some. This sample has hundreds of thousands of clones, with just under 80% found just once. The sequenced material came from PBMCs. The receptors come from a boy younger than 18 in good health and CMV-seronegative.

The rearrangement uses TRBV5-1 and TRBJ1-3; no firm D call. Germline loops: CDR1 SGHRS, CDR2 YFSETQ. V was shortened by 4 bases and J by 0 bases, with 14 bases between the two germline ends. The CDR3 length is 16 residues. The CDR3 here is CASSLPEGSSGNTIYF. CDR3 DNA sequence: TGCGCCAGCAGCCTACCCGAGGGATCCTCTGGAAACACCATATATTTT.

The chain has TRBV7-3 and TRBJ2-3, with 10 bases aligning to TRBD2. CDR1 is SGHTA, CDR2 FQGTGA, per germline. The trim removed 3 bases at V and 4 bases at J, leaving 1 base unmatched. The CDR3 runs to 14 residues. The CDR3 DNA follows: TGTGCCAGCAGCTTGGGGACTAGCGCAGATACGCAGTATTTT. Translation: CASSLGTSADTQYF.

J is TRBJ2-2 and V is TRBV5-1, with 10 nucleotides matching TRBD1. The ends lost 1 base at V and 2 bases at J; junction bases unmatched: 2. This CDR3 spans 16 amino acids. Germline-derived CDR1 and CDR2 are SGHRS and YFSETQ. CDR3 nucleotide sequence: TGCGCCAGCAGCTTGAGGACAGGGGGTAACACCGGGGAGCTGTTTTTT. Translating it yields CASSLRTGGNTGELFF.

This chain links TRBV27 with TRBJ2-3, with 13 bases identical to TRBD2. This CDR3 spans 17 amino acids. The germline CDR1 and CDR2 sequences are MNHEY and SMNVEV (reference sequence). Unmatched junction bases numbered 11, after V lost 4 bases and J lost 7 bases. DNA for the CDR3: TGTGCCAGCAGTTCCAGACTAGCGGGGGGCCCCAGGAATACGCAGTATTTT. This codes for CASSSRLAGGPRNTQYF.

As regards this clone: This specimen includes other DNA sequences encoding the same CDR3. The V gene is TRBV5-4, the J gene TRBJ2-7, with 7 bases matching TRBD2. CDR1 and CDR2 (germline): SGHNT, YYREEE (reference sequence). V shed 2 bases and J 0 bases; nucleotides not matched to a gene: 8. This CDR3 has 16 amino acids. The CDR3 loop reads CASSLGTSVGSYEQYF. The CDR3 nucleotides are TGTGCCAGCAGCTTAGGCACTAGCGTCGGCTCCTACGAGCAGTACTTC.

This clone was picked up one time. This rearrangement joins TRBV30 to TRBJ1-6; no firm D call. V was shortened by 0 bases and J by 7 bases, with 10 bases between the two germline ends. Germline values: CDR1 GTSNPN, CDR2 SVGIG (reference sequence). The CDR3 runs to 14 residues. CDR3 protein: CAWSVRPFNSPLHF. CDR3 nucleotides: TGTGCCTGGAGTGTCAGGCCTTTCAATTCACCCCTCCACTTT.

The chain couples TRBV5-1 to TRBJ1-6; 7 bases are a match to TRBD1. Unmatched junction bases numbered 5, after V lost 0 bases and J lost 8 bases. The CDR3 is made up of 15 amino acids. Germline V gene sequence: CDR1 SGHRS, CDR2 YFSETQ. CDR3 DNA sequence: TGCGCCAGCAGCTTGGGACAGGGAGCACATTCACCCCTCCACTTT. Protein: CASSLGQGAHSPLHF. The full variable domain, its missing parts supplied by reference TRBV5-1 and TRBJ1-6, is KAGVTQTPRYLIKTRGQQVTLSCSPISGHRSVSWYQQTPGQGLQFLFEYFSETQRNKGNFPGRFSGRQFSNSRSEMNVSTLELGDSALYLCASSLGQGAHSPLHFGNGTRLTVT.

The chain is built from TRBV14 and TRBJ2-7, with D possibly being TRBD1 (6 bases). The CDR3 is made up of 16 amino acids. Looked up from germline, CDR1 is SGHDN and CDR2 is FVKESK. With 1 base removed from V and 1 base from J, the gap between germline ends came to 14 bases. The CDR3 sequence is CASSQGTRTVSYEQYF. CDR3 nucleotides: TGTGCCAGCAGCCAAGGGACGAGGACAGTGTCCTACGAGCAGTACTTC.

The DNA of the CDR3 is TGTGCCAGCAGCTTAGCAGGGGGCCATGGAGATACGCAGTATTTT. This translates into CASSLAGGHGDTQYF. The V call is TRBV11-3, the J call TRBJ2-3; TRBD1 agrees at 8 bases. The CDR3 loop spans 15 amino acids. CDR1 and CDR2 (germline): SGHNT, YENEEA. The trim removed 1 base at V and 5 bases at J, leaving 5 bases unmatched.

V and J are TRBV11-2 and TRBJ2-2; 13 bases line up with TRBD2. V lost 5 bases to trimming and J lost 6 bases; unmatched junction nucleotides: 3. CDR1 and CDR2 from the germline V gene are SGHAT and FQNNGV. This CDR3 has 15 residues. The CDR3 loop is CASSRGLAGPGELFF. In DNA, the CDR3 is TGTGCCAGCAGCCGGGGACTAGCGGGACCCGGGGAGCTGTTTTTT.

The chain uses TRBV5-6 and TRBJ2-2; 8 bases fit TRBD2. Per germline, CDR1 SGHDT and CDR2 YYEEEE. This CDR3 region has 17 residues. Unmatched junction bases numbered 8, after V lost 0 bases and J lost 4 bases. DNA of the CDR3: TGTGCCAGCAGCTTGGAAAGGCGGGGGGTATCCACCGGGGAGCTGTTTTTT. Protein: CASSLERRGVSTGELFF.

The rearrangement joins TRBV27 to TRBJ2-5, with D perhaps matching TRBD2 (6 bases). The J call may be wrong; the DNA end is better matched by TRBJ2-7. Germline CDR1 reads MNHEY; CDR2 reads SMNVEV (reference sequence). The CDR3 runs to 15 residues. This CDR3 is CASSTPLGGRYEQYF. The CDR3 bases are TGTGCCAGCAGTACTCCCCTCGGGGGACGCTACGAGCAGTACTTC.

This clone was found a few times. CDR3 protein: CASSRGTANTEAFF. The CDR3 DNA follows: TGTGCCAGCAGCCGAGGGACAGCGAACACTGAAGCTTTCTTT. V and J are TRBV27 and TRBJ1-1; 7 positions agree with TRBD1. There are 14 residues in the CDR3. CDR1 is MNHEY, CDR2 SMNVEV, per germline (reference sequence). The junction had 5 bases not matched to a gene; V was cut back by 6 bases and J by 1 base.

The chain joins TRBV7-2 to TRBJ2-7; a possible D gene is TRBD1 (5 bases). V lost 6 bases and J lost 0, with 15 bases in between. Germline CDR1 SGHTA, CDR2 FQGNSA. This CDR3 region has 15 residues. CDR3 in amino acids: CASSQASTASYEQYF. For the CDR3, the DNA is TGTGCCAGCAGTCAGGCTTCGACAGCCTCCTACGAGCAGTACTTC. The full variable domain, its missing parts supplied by reference TRBV7-2 and TRBJ2-7, is GAGVSQSPSNKVTEKGKDVELRCDPISGHTALYWYRQSLGQGLEFLIYFQGNSAPDKSGLPSDRFSAERTGGSVSTLTIQRTQQEDSAVYLCASSQASTASYEQYFGPGTRLTVT.

The V call is TRBV5-1, the J call TRBJ2-5; 8 nucleotides match TRBD1. The tail of the sequence fits TRBJ2-7 better, so the J call may be wrong. This CDR3 is built from 14 residues. CDR1 is SGHRS, CDR2 YFSETQ, per germline. CDR3 sequence reads: CASSSGTGNYEQYF. Written as DNA, the CDR3 is TGCGCCAGCAGCTCCGGGACAGGTAACTACGAGCAGTACTTC.

This clone has a handful of counts. The CDR3 sequence: CAWQSGGGEQYF. The CDR3 nucleotides are TGTGCCTGGCAATCAGGAGGAGGCGAGCAGTACTTC. This chain connects TRBV30 to TRBJ2-5; possibly TRBD2 for D (5 bases). The last part of the DNA fits TRBJ2-7 better; the J call may be wrong. Germline CDR1 is GTSNPN and CDR2 is SVGIG (reference sequence). This CDR3 has 12 amino acids.

This chain uses TRBV2 with TRBJ1-2; 7 bases agree with TRBD1. The CDR3 is 15 amino acids. V lost 2 bases, J lost 8 bases, and 11 bases stayed unmatched. Germline CDR1 and CDR2: SNHLY and FYNNEI. The CDR3 spells CASSEMRRQGYGYTF. The CDR3, as DNA: TGTGCCAGCAGTGAAATGAGGAGACAGGGATACGGCTACACCTTC. Supplemented by reference TRBV2 and TRBJ1-2, the full variable domain reads EPEVTQTPSHQVTQMGQEVILRCVPISNHLYFYWYRQILGQKVEFLVSFYNNEISEKSEIFDDQFSVERPDGSNFTLKIRSTKLEDSAMYFCASSEMRRQGYGYTFGSGTRLTVV.

This clone was picked up a small number of times. The junction shows a germline mismatch at one end, possibly a read error. This chain joins TRBV7-7 and TRBJ2-6; TRBD1 matches at 7 bases. The germline CDR1 and CDR2 sequences are SSHAT and FNYEAQ (reference sequence). This CDR3 has 15 amino acids. CDR3 in amino acids: CASTQQGTGANVLTF. The CDR3 DNA sequence: TGTGCTAGCACCCAACAGGGGACTGGGGCCAACGTCCTGACTTTC.